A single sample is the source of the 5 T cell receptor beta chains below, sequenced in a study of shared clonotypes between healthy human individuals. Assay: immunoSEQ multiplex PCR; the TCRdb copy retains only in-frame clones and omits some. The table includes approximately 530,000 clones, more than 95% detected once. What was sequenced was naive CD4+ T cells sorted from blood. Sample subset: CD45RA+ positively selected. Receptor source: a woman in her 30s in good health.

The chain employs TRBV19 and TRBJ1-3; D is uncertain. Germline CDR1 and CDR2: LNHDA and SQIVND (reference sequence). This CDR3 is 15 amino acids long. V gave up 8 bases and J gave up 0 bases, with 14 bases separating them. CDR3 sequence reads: CASSFVPASGNTIYF. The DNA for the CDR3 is TGTGCCAGTTCCTTCGTCCCAGCCTCTGGAAACACCATATATTTT.

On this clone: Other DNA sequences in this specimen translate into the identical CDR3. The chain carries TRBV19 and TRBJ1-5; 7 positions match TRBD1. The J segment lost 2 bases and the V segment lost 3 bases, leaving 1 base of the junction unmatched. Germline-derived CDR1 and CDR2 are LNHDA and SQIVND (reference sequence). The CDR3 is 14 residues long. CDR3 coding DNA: TGTGCCAGTAGTATTACAGGGGGCAATCAGCCCCAGCATTTT. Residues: CASSITGGNQPQHF.

CDR3: CASSPGRTGTLAKNIQYF. Written as DNA, the CDR3 is TGTGCCAGCAGCCCGGGGAGGACAGGAACCCTAGCCAAAAACATTCAGTACTTC. The rearrangement uses TRBV11-2 and TRBJ2-4, with TRBD1 as a possible D gene (7 bases). From germline, CDR1 is SGHAT and CDR2 FQNNGV. There are 18 residues in the CDR3. Trimming shortened V by 5 bases and J by 0 bases, and 20 bases separated the two germline ends.

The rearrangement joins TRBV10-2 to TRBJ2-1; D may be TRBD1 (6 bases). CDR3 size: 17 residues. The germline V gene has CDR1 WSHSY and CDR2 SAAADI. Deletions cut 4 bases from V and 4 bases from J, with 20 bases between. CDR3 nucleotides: TGCGCCAGCAGTGTCGCTGTCGGGGTAGGGGGATACAATGAGCAGTTCTTC. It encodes CASSVAVGVGGYNEQFF.

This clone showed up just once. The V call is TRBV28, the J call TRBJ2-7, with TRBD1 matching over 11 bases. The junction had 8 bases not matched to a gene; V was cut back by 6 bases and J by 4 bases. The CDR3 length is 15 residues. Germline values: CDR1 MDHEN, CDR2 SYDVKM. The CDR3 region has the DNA TGTGCCAGCAGCGTGGAGGGGACAGGGGGTTACGAGCAGTACTTC. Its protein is CASSVEGTGGYEQYF.